These 13 T cell receptor beta chains came from one sample sequenced in a study of blood T cell repertoires in COVID-19. Clones were read by immunoSEQ multiplex PCR, and TCRdb kept only the in-frame ones, dropping some. The profile shows more than 45,000 clones, 85% of them singletons. Sequencing was carried out using peripheral blood. These receptors came from a human donor in a cohort sampled during active COVID-19.

The genes are TRBV6-5 and TRBJ1-4, with a weak D call TRBD1 (5 bases). This CDR3 has 16 residues. Germline CDR1 and CDR2: MNHEY and SVGAGI. Trimming stripped 0 bases from V and 3 bases from J, with 11 bases between. The CDR3 region is CASSYSAGLPNEKLFF. CDR3 sequence (DNA): TGTGCCAGCAGTTACTCTGCAGGGCTACCTAATGAAAAACTGTTTTTT.

V and J are TRBV11-2 and TRBJ1-1, with 10 bases lining up with TRBD1. V trimming: 5 bases; J trimming: 4 bases; junction bases outside the gene matches: 1. Germline values: CDR1 SGHAT, CDR2 FQNNGV. This CDR3 is built from 13 residues. The CDR3, as DNA: TGTGCCAGCAGCCGGACAGGGGGCACTGAAGCTTTCTTT. Its translation: CASSRTGGTEAFF.

The chain links TRBV15 to TRBJ2-7; a possible D gene is TRBD2 (5 bases). Germline loops: CDR1 LNHNV, CDR2 YYDKDF (reference sequence). The CDR3 length is 14 residues. V lost 1 base, J lost 6 bases, and 13 bases lay in between. The CDR3 here is CATSRAASFGEQYF. The CDR3 bases are TGTGCCACCAGCAGAGCGGCTAGCTTCGGCGAGCAGTACTTC. Full variable domain (remainder filled in from reference TRBV15 and TRBJ2-7): DAMVIQNPRYQVTQFGKPVTLSCSQTLNHNVMYWYQQKSSQAPKLLFHYYDKDFNNEADTPDNFQSRRPNTSFCFLDIRSPGLGDTAMYLCATSRAASFGEQYFGPGTRLTVT.

The chain links TRBV6-5 to TRBJ2-7; D is uncertain. CDR1 is MNHEY, CDR2 SVGAGI, per germline. The CDR3 length is 15 residues. V was clipped by 0 bases and J by 2 bases, with 11 bases between them. The CDR3 here is CASSYSRNRPYEQYF. Here the CDR3 DNA reads TGTGCCAGCAGTTACTCGCGTAACAGACCCTACGAGCAGTACTTC.

This rearrangement joins TRBV5-1 to TRBJ1-1; weak D call: TRBD1 (5 bases). The CDR3 covers 14 residues. Germline loops: CDR1 SGHRS, CDR2 YFSETQ. V shed 4 bases and J shed 1 base, with 11 bases lying between them. The CDR3: CASSPGGTNTEAFF. In DNA, the CDR3 is TGCGCCAGCAGCCCCGGGGGGACGAACACTGAAGCTTTCTTT.

CDR3 nucleotide sequence: TGTGCCAGCAACCGACTAGCGGGGGCCGGGGAGCTGTTTTTT. Its protein product is CASNRLAGAGELFF. This chain joins TRBV6-5 and TRBJ2-2; 12 bases line up with TRBD2. This CDR3 spans 14 amino acids. Looked up from germline, CDR1 is MNHEY and CDR2 is SVGAGI. V trimming: 7 bases; J trimming: 6 bases; junction bases outside the gene matches: 3.

V gene TRBV5-1 combines with J gene TRBJ1-1; D not resolved. In germline, CDR1 is SGHRS, CDR2 YFSETQ. The length of the CDR3 is 15 residues. The V and J ends lost 1 base and 1 base respectively, with 11 bases between them. The CDR3 protein is CASSLIPGENTEAFF. The CDR3 bases are TGCGCCAGCAGCTTGATCCCGGGAGAGAACACTGAAGCTTTCTTT.

J is TRBJ2-7 and V is TRBV5-4, with TRBD2 matching 7 bases. This CDR3 region has 15 residues. Germline V CDR1 and CDR2: SGHNT, YYREEE (reference sequence). After removal of 0 bases from V and 5 bases from J, the junction contained 8 bases not matched to a gene. DNA of the CDR3: TGTGCCAGCAGCTTGGGGCAGGCGGGACTAAACGAGCAGTACTTC. This gives the protein CASSLGQAGLNEQYF.

This clone was observed once. J is TRBJ2-3 and V is TRBV3-1 (or the pseudogene TRBV3-2), with TRBD2 matching over 10 bases. The CDR3 extends over 16 amino acids. V lost 1 base to trimming and J lost 4 bases; unmatched junction nucleotides: 5. CDR1 is LGHDT, CDR2 YNNKEL, per germline (reference sequence). This CDR3 is CASSQVSGRFSDTQYF. The DNA of the CDR3 is TGTGCCAGCAGCCAAGTTAGCGGGAGGTTCTCAGATACGCAGTATTTT.

This chain links TRBV7-9 with TRBJ2-1; 11 bases are a match to TRBD2. The CDR3 length is 15 residues. Per the germline V gene, CDR1 is SEHNR and CDR2 is FQNEAQ (reference sequence). Trimming took 5 bases from V and 7 from J; bases not matched to a gene: 7. The CDR3 spells CASSTSGSRGNEQFF. DNA for the CDR3: TGTGCCAGCAGCACTAGCGGGAGTAGAGGGAATGAGCAGTTCTTC.

The chain uses TRBV21-1 and TRBJ2-1; the table calls TRBD2, which could not be checked here. TRBV21-1 is tagged as a pseudogene. The CDR3 runs 16 residues. This chain's CDR3 is CASSKYWPSSYNEQFF. In DNA, the CDR3 is TGTGCCAGCAGCAAATATTGGCCTAGCTCCTACAATGAGCAGTTCTTC.

This clone was observed once. The chain uses TRBV6-2 or TRBV6-3 and TRBJ2-5; possible D gene TRBD1, 8 bases. Germline CDR1 reads MNHEY; CDR2 reads SVGEGT. V was cut by 4 bases and J by 4 bases, with 16 bases left in between. The CDR3 has 15 residues. CDR3 region: CASSSQGASGETQYF. The DNA for the CDR3 is TGTGCCAGCAGTTCCCAGGGGGCTAGCGGAGAGACCCAGTACTTC.

The chain recombines TRBV18 with TRBJ2-3; D remains unclear. Trimming removed 0 bases at V and 3 bases at J, with 7 bases between. Germline V gene lookup returns CDR1 KGHSH and CDR2 LQKENI. There are 14 residues in the CDR3. The DNA for the CDR3 is TGTGCCAGCTCACCACCGGCAGAAACAGATACGCAGTATTTT. Protein product: CASSPPAETDTQYF.